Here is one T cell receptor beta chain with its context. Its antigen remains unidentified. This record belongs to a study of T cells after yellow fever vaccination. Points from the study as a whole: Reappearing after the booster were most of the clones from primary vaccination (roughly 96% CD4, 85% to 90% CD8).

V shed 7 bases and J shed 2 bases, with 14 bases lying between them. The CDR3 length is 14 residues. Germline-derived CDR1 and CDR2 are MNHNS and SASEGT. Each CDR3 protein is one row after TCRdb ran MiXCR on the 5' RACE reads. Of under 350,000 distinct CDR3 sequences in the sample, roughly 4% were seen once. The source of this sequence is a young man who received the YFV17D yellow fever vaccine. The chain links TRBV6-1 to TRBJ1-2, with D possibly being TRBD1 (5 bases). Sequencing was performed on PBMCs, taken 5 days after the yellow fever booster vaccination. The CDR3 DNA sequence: TGTGCCAGCACCGACGGGGCGTTCAACTATGGCTACACCTTC. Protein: CASTDGAFNYGYTF.